A selection of T cell receptor beta chains follows, all from one sample in a study of cytomegalovirus exposure and HLA in healthy donors. Sequencing used immunoSEQ multiplex PCR; TCRdb keeps in-frame clones, though not all of them. The sample lists 100,000 or so clones, around 90% occurring once. The source material was PBMCs. The receptors shown here come from a woman aged 30 to 39 in good health and CMV-seronegative. Both conserved end residues are part of each CDR3. The D gene is left open where the match is weak. Some rows have no size entry. The others give once, few or many, or a class for an expanded clone.

CDR3aa	CDR3nt	abundance	v_gene	len	j_gene	d_gene
CASTGTDANGYTF	TGCGCCAGCACCGGGACTGACGCAAATGGCTACACCTTC	.	TRBV10-2	13	TRBJ1-2	.
CASSLIFHSGGAGLPDTQYF	TGTGCCAGCAGCTTAATCTTCCATAGCGGGGGGGCCGGGCTCCCGGATACGCAGTATTTT	.	TRBV7-7	20	TRBJ2-3	TRBD2
CASSQDPEANQPQHF	TGCGCCAGCAGCCAAGATCCCGAGGCGAATCAGCCCCAGCATTTT	.	TRBV4-3	15	TRBJ1-5	.
CASSLRQNTEAFF	TGTGCCAGCAGTTTGCGGCAGAACACTGAAGCTTTCTTT	.	TRBV27	13	TRBJ1-1	.
CAAREQYF	TGCGCCGCACGGGAGCAGTACTTC	.	TRBV10-1	8	TRBJ2-7	.
CASTPGSVSGNTIYF	TGTGCCAGCACTCCAGGAAGTGTCTCTGGAAACACCATATATTTT	.	TRBV28	15	TRBJ1-3	.
CASSGERIMSTDTQYF	TGTGCCAGCAGCGGGGAGCGGATTATGAGCACAGATACGCAGTATTTT	.	TRBV2	16	TRBJ2-3	.
CASSVDTNYGYTF	TGCGCCAGCAGCGTGGACACCAACTATGGCTACACCTTC	.	TRBV4-3	13	TRBJ1-2	.
CASSPGQSNTGELFF	TGTGCCAGCTCACCTGGACAGTCGAACACCGGGGAGCTGTTTTTT	.	TRBV18	15	TRBJ2-2	.
CASSQVVQLTGELFF	TGCGCCAGCAGCCAAGTAGTACAGCTCACCGGGGAGCTGTTTTTT	.	TRBV4-1	15	TRBJ2-2	.
CASAGEILNEQYF	TGTGCCAGCGCCGGGGAAATCCTCAACGAGCAGTACTTC	once	TRBV5-4	13	TRBJ2-7	.
CASSEPTGPLIGEKLFF	TGTGCCAGCAGTGAACCGACAGGTCCTCTAATTGGGGAAAAACTGTTTTTT	.	TRBV6-1	17	TRBJ1-4	.
CASRLSGDNEQFF	TGTGCCAGCCGACTTAGCGGGGACAATGAGCAGTTCTTC	.	TRBV25-1	13	TRBJ2-1	TRBD2
CASSVGTGPYGYTF	TGTGCCAGCAGTGTCGGGACAGGGCCCTATGGCTACACCTTC	.	TRBV2	14	TRBJ1-2	TRBD1
CASSQDPVNNQPQHF	TGCGCCAGCAGCCAAGATCCTGTTAACAATCAGCCCCAGCATTTT	.	TRBV4-1	15	TRBJ1-5	.
CASSADSRGQPQHF	TGTGCCAGCAGCGCCGACAGTCGAGGTCAGCCCCAGCATTTT	.	TRBV11-2	14	TRBJ1-5	.
CASSTSGQRGNTIYF	TGTGCCAGCAGCACATCGGGACAGCGGGGAAACACCATATATTTT	.	TRBV27	15	TRBJ1-3	TRBD1
CASSQGGTSGGKTQYF	TGTGCCAGCAGCCAAGGAGGGACTAGCGGGGGGAAGACCCAGTACTTC	.	TRBV7-3	16	TRBJ2-5	TRBD2
CASSERSGSTSGELFF	TGTGCCAGCAGTGAACGAAGCGGGAGTACGAGCGGGGAGCTGTTTTTT	.	TRBV25-1	16	TRBJ2-2	TRBD2
CASSLPSRGGSGKLFF	TGTGCCAGCAGTTTACCCTCTCGGGGGGGCTCGGGAAAACTGTTTTTT	.	TRBV28	16	TRBJ1-4	.
CASSFWTGWSNEQFF	TGTGCCAGCAGTTTCTGGACAGGGTGGTCGAATGAGCAGTTCTTC	.	TRBV28	15	TRBJ2-1	TRBD1
CASSLNSQSPLHF	TGTGCCAGCAGCTTAAACAGCCAGTCACCCCTCCACTTT	.	TRBV11-3	13	TRBJ1-6	.
CASSQGGGLAKNIQYF	TGTGCCAGCAGCCAAGGAGGCGGACTAGCCAAAAACATTCAGTACTTC	.	TRBV4-2	16	TRBJ2-4	.
CASSQRAGQGTYEQYF	TGTGCCAGCAGCCAGAGGGCGGGACAGGGAACTTACGAGCAGTACTTC	.	TRBV4-2	16	TRBJ2-7	TRBD1
CASSPSSAYSGERYEQYF	TGCGCCAGCAGCCCCTCCTCCGCCTATAGCGGAGAACGCTACGAGCAGTACTTC	once	TRBV5-1	18	TRBJ2-7	.
CASGLAGDGELFF	TGCGCCAGCGGACTAGCGGGGGACGGGGAGCTGTTTTTT	.	TRBV4-1	13	TRBJ2-2	TRBD2
CASSFRENPLRKQYF	TGCGCCAGCAGCTTTCGAGAGAATCCCTTACGCAAGCAGTACTTC	.	TRBV5-1	15	TRBJ2-7	.
CASSAGFLGSQPQHF	TGTGCCAGCAGCGCGGGATTCCTAGGGTCTCAGCCCCAGCATTTT	.	TRBV28	15	TRBJ1-5	.
CASSYSSGHHTGELFF	TGTGCCAGCAGTTACTCTAGCGGGCATCACACCGGGGAGCTGTTTTTT	.	TRBV6-6	16	TRBJ2-2	TRBD2
CASREVTEAFF	TGTGCCAGCCGAGAAGTAACTGAAGCTTTCTTT	.	TRBV28	11	TRBJ1-1	.
CASNSPGTSGNTYEQYF	TGTGCCAGCAACTCTCCCGGGACTAGCGGGAATACCTACGAGCAGTACTTC	.	TRBV28	17	TRBJ2-7	TRBD2
CASSGGGRSEAFF	TGTGCCAGCAGTGGAGGAGGGAGATCGGAAGCTTTCTTT	.	TRBV6-5	13	TRBJ1-1	.
CASSFVTGTDQPQHF	TGTGCCAGCAGTTTCGTGACAGGGACGGATCAGCCCCAGCATTTT	.	TRBV6-6	15	TRBJ1-5	TRBD1
CASSSSEATGELFF	TGTGCCAGCAGCTCTTCGGAGGCCACCGGGGAGCTGTTTTTT	.	TRBV7-9	14	TRBJ2-2	.
CASSEQGPTGEQYF	TGTGCCAGCAGTGAACAGGGCCCGACGGGCGAGCAGTACTTC	.	TRBV2	14	TRBJ2-7	.
CASSLPPPSTGELFF	TGTGCCAGCAGCTTACCCCCCCCTTCCACCGGGGAGCTGTTTTTT	.	TRBV13	15	TRBJ2-2	.
CASTRLVDGYTF	TGTGCCAGCACGCGATTGGTCGATGGCTACACCTTC	.	TRBV2	12	TRBJ1-2	.
CASSATGENTEAFF	TGTGCCAGCAGCGCTACAGGGGAGAACACTGAAGCTTTCTTT	medium-sized	TRBV5-4	14	TRBJ1-1	TRBD1
CASSVAAGGVGNEQFF	TGTGCCAGCAGCGTAGCGGCGGGAGGGGTAGGAAATGAGCAGTTCTTC	.	TRBV9	16	TRBJ2-1	TRBD2